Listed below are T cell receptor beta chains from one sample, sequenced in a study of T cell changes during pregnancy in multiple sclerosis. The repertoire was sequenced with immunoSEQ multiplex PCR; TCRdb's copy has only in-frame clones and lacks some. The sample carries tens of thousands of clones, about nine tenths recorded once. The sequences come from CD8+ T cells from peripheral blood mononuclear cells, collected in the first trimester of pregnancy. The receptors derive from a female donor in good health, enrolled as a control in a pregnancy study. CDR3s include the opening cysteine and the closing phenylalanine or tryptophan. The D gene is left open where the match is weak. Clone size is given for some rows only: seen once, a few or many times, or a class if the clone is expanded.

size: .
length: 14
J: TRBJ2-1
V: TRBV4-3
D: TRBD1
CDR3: CASSQDRTGGEQFF
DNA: TGCGCCAGCAGCCAAGATCGGACAGGGGGTGAGCAGTTCTTC

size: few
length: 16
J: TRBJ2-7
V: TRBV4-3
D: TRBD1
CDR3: CASSQAVRGYSYEQYF
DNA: TGCGCCAGCAGCCAAGCGGTCAGGGGGTACTCCTACGAGCAGTACTTC

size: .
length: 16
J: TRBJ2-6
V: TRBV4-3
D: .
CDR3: CASSPEGGTGANVLTF
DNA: TGCGCCAGCAGCCCAGAGGGGGGTACCGGGGCCAACGTCCTGACTTTC

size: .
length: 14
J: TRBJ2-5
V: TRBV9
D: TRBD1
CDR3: CASSPQGAWETQYF
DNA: TGTGCCAGCAGCCCCCAGGGGGCTTGGGAGACCCAGTACTTC

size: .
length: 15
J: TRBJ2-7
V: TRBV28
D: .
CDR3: CASSPEQGVIYEQYF
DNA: TGTGCCAGCAGTCCAGAACAGGGCGTAATTTACGAGCAGTACTTC

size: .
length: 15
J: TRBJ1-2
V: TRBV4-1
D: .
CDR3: CASRMRHRTNYGYTF
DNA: TGCGCCAGCCGTATGAGACACCGAACTAACTATGGCTACACCTTC

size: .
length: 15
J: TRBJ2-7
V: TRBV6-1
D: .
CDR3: CASSEPPDSSYEQYF
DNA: TGTGCCAGCAGTGAACCCCCGGACAGCTCCTACGAGCAGTACTTC

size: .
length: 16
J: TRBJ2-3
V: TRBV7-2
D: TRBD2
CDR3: CASSFLLAGGQDTQYF
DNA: TGTGCCAGCAGCTTTCTACTAGCGGGGGGTCAAGATACGCAGTATTTT

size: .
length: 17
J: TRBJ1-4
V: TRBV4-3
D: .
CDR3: CASSQEGKRTVNEKLFF
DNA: TGCGCCAGCAGCCAAGAAGGGAAAAGGACAGTAAATGAAAAACTGTTTTTT

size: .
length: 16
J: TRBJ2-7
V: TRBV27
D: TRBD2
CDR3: CASSFASGGHSYEQYF
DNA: TGTGCCAGCAGTTTCGCTAGCGGGGGCCACTCCTACGAGCAGTACTTC

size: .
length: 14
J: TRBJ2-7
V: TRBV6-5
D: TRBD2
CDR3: CASSSGLASYEQYF
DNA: TGTGCCAGCAGTTCCGGACTAGCCTCCTACGAGCAGTACTTC

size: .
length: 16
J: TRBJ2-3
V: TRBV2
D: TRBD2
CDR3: CASSEGAGGPADTQYF
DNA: TGTGCCAGCAGTGAAGGAGCGGGGGGGCCCGCAGATACGCAGTATTTT

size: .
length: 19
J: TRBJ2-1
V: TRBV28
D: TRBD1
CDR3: CASSSHLPRDRASYNEQFF
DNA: TGTGCCAGCAGTTCCCACCTTCCCCGGGACAGGGCTTCGTACAATGAGCAGTTCTTC

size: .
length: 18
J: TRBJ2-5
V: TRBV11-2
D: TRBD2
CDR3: CASSLEGWSGGAQETQYF
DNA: TGTGCCAGCAGCTTAGAGGGGTGGAGCGGGGGAGCTCAAGAGACCCAGTACTTC

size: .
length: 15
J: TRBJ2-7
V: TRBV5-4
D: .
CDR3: CASSQEAGTSYEQYF
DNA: TGTGCCAGCAGCCAAGAAGCAGGGACTTCCTACGAGCAGTACTTC

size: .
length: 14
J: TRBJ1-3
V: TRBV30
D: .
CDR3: CAWEQGYSGNTIYF
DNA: TGTGCCTGGGAGCAGGGATACTCTGGAAACACCATATATTTT

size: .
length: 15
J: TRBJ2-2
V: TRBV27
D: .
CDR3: CASSLGTLNTGELFF
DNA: TGTGCCAGCAGCCTAGGGACACTGAACACCGGGGAGCTGTTTTTT

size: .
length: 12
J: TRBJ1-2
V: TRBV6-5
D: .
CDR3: CASRTADYGYTF
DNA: TGTGCCAGCAGGACAGCAGACTATGGCTACACCTTC

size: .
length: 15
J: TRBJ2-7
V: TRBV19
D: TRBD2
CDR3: CASSSSAGRVYEQYF
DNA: TGTGCCAGTAGTTCCTCAGCGGGACGAGTCTACGAGCAGTACTTC

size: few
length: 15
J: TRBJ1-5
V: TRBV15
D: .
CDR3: CATSRDDQDYQPQHF
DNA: TGTGCCACCAGCAGAGATGACCAGGATTATCAGCCCCAGCATTTT

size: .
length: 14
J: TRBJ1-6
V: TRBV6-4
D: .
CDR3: CASSEIINNSPLHF
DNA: TGTGCCAGCAGTGAAATTATTAATAATTCACCCCTCCACTTT

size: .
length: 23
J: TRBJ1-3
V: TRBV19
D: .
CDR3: CASSILGGPAHKNTSESGNTIYF
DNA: TGTGCCAGTAGTATATTGGGTGGGCCAGCTCACAAGAACACCTCTGAATCGGGAAACACCATATATTTT

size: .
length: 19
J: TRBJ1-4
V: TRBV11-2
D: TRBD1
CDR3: CASRAGTGGIGATNEKLFF
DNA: TGTGCCAGCAGAGCCGGGACAGGGGGCATCGGGGCAACTAATGAAAAACTGTTTTTT

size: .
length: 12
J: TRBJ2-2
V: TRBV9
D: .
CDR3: CASSVGPGELFF
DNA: TGTGCCAGCAGCGTGGGGCCCGGGGAGCTGTTTTTT

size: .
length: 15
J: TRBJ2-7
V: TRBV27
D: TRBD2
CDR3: CASSWGGLRSYEQYF
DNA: TGTGCCAGCAGTTGGGGGGGTCTTCGCTCCTACGAGCAGTACTTC

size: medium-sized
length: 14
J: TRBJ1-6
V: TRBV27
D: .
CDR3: CASSFGADNSPLHF
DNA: TGTGCCAGCAGTTTTGGGGCAGATAATTCACCCCTCCACTTT

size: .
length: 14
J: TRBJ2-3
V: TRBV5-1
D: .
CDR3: CASSLVLGTDTQYF
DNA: TGCGCCAGCAGCTTGGTCTTAGGCACAGATACGCAGTATTTT

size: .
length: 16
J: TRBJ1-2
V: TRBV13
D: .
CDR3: CASSPLGGAANYGYTF
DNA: TGTGCCAGCAGCCCACTCGGAGGTGCTGCTAACTATGGCTACACCTTC

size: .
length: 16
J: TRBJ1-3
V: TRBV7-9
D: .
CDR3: CASSRGQMDSGNTIYF
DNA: TGTGCCAGCAGCCGTGGACAGATGGACTCTGGAAACACCATATATTTT

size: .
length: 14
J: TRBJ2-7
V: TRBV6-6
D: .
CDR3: CASSPRQASYEQYF
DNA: TGTGCCAGCAGCCCCCGGCAGGCATCCTACGAGCAGTACTTC

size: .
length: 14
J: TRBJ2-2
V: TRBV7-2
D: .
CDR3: CASSVLGGGGELFF
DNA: TGTGCCAGCAGCGTACTGGGGGGTGGCGGGGAGCTGTTTTTT

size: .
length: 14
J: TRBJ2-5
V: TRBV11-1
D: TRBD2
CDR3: CASGGRGGRETQYF
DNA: TGTGCCAGTGGAGGGAGGGGAGGACGAGAGACCCAGTACTTC

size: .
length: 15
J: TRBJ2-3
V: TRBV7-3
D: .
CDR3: CASSLTGASTDTQYF
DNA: TGTGCCAGCAGCTTAACGGGGGCGAGCACAGATACGCAGTATTTT

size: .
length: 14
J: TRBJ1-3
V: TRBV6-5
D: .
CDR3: CASRGHLSGNTIYF
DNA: TGTGCCAGCAGAGGACATCTCTCTGGAAACACCATATATTTT

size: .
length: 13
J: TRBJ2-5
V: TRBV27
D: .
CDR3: CASSPGVGETQYF
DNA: TGTGCCAGCAGCCCGGGGGTGGGAGAGACCCAGTACTTC

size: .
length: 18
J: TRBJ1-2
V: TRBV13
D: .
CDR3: CASSLDRDIGRLNYGYTF
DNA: TGTGCCAGCAGCTTAGACCGGGACATCGGACGCCTTAACTATGGCTACACCTTC